This entry lists 15 T cell receptor beta chains sequenced from one sample in a study of blood T cells in healthy people across ages. Sample-barcoded 5' priming and a J-beta primer mix drove a second PCR of about 6 to 12 cycles. In TCRdb, the 5' RACE reads were re-called with MiXCR into one record per CDR3 protein. Of 1.5 million to 2 million distinct CDR3 sequences listed, 28% are singletons. The sequenced sample was blood. The receptors shown here come from a woman aged 30 to 39 in good health.

This clonotype was detected a few times. The gene calls are TRBV20-1 and TRBJ2-1; D is perhaps TRBD1 (6 bases). The CDR3 totals 16 residues. The V and J ends lost 6 bases and 7 bases respectively, with 25 bases between them. Germline lookup yields CDR1 DFQATT and CDR2 SNEGSKA (reference sequence). CDR3 loop: CSAPRGALQSVNEQFF. The DNA for the CDR3 is TGCAGTGCGCCCAGGGGAGCGCTGCAGTCGGTGAATGAGCAGTTCTTC.

Only a few counts were recorded for this clonotype. The chain employs TRBV12-3 or TRBV12-4 and TRBJ2-3; TRBD2 is a possible D gene (6 bases). The CDR3 runs to 15 residues. V lost 3 bases to trimming and J lost 5 bases, with 15 bases between them. The CDR3 DNA reads TGTGCCAGCAGTTTCCCTCTGCGGGGTATAGATACGCAGTATTTT. This gives the protein CASSFPLRGIDTQYF.

J is TRBJ2-7 and V is TRBV7-2; D remains ambiguous. Trimming pared 1 base from V and 6 bases from J, leaving 13 bases between. Per germline, CDR1 SGHTA and CDR2 FQGNSA. This CDR3 has 14 amino acids. For the CDR3, the DNA is TGTGCCAGCAGCTTAGACAGCATATTGAGCGAGCAGTACTTC. It specifies CASSLDSILSEQYF.

This chain links TRBV7-6 with TRBJ2-1; 10 bases agree with TRBD2. The J call may be faulty, since TRBJ2-7 better matches the DNA end. Germline-derived CDR1 and CDR2 are SGHVS and FNYEAQ. The CDR3 length is 18 residues. The chain's CDR3 is CASSLRTSGTSSYNEQYF. The CDR3 region has the DNA TGTGCCAGCAGCTTAAGGACTAGCGGCACAAGCTCCTACAATGAGCAGTACTTC.

Only a few counts were recorded for this clonotype. The rearrangement uses TRBV2 and TRBJ2-5; D gene unclear. V was cut by 3 bases and J by 5 bases, with 10 bases left in between. CDR3 length equals 13 residues. Germline V gene lookup returns CDR1 SNHLY and CDR2 FYNNEI. The CDR3 reads CASSEAGPETQYF. The CDR3 DNA follows: TGTGCCAGCAGTGAGGCCGGGCCTGAGACCCAGTACTTC.

This clonotype was counted between two and nine times. This chain links TRBV4-3 with TRBJ2-3; the match to TRBD2 covers 7 bases. The V gene's germline CDR1 is LGHNA and CDR2 YSLEER. The CDR3 has 17 residues. V lost 1 base and J lost 0; bases outside the gene matches: 7. CDR3 loop: CASSQGGSGTSTDTQYF. In nucleotides, the CDR3 is TGCGCCAGCAGCCAAGGAGGGAGCGGGACTAGCACAGATACGCAGTATTTT.

As DNA, the CDR3 is TGCAGTGTAAAGACAGGGGACTATGGCTACACCTTC. Amino acids: CSVKTGDYGYTF. The chain uses TRBV20-1 and TRBJ1-2; 8 bases align to TRBD1. CDR3 length equals 12 residues. J lost 3 bases, V lost 7 bases, and 4 bases had no gene match. Germline-derived CDR1 and CDR2 are DFQATT and SNEGSKA (reference sequence).

A word on this clonotype: The CDR3 ends on some other residue instead of the conserved phenylalanine or tryptophan, so this is likely a read error. The J gene is TRBJ1-5, the V gene TRBV11-1; D not certain. V gave up 4 bases and J gave up 1 base, with 5 bases separating them. The CDR3 is made up of 13 amino acids. CDR1 SGHAT and CDR2 FQDESV come from the germline V gene (reference sequence). Written as DNA, the CDR3 is TGTGCCAGCAGCTCCCAAAGCAATCAGCCCCAGCATTGT. Protein product: CASSSQSNQPQHC.

This clonotype appeared a few times. This rearrangement joins TRBV4-1 to TRBJ2-1; weak D call: TRBD2 (6 bases). Trimming cost V 1 base and J 1 base, with 14 bases left between them. Germline V lookup: CDR1 MGHRA, CDR2 YSYEKL. The CDR3 runs to 17 residues. The CDR3 DNA reads TGCGCCAGCAGCCAAGGAAACGGGAGAAAATCCTACAATGAGCAGTTCTTC. Its translation: CASSQGNGRKSYNEQFF.

Comments on this clonotype: Being one base from a much bigger clone, this may be a read error. The chain links TRBV10-3 to TRBJ2-7; D is perhaps TRBD1 (6 bases). Germline V gene sequence: CDR1 ENHRY, CDR2 SYGVKD. This CDR3 has 14 amino acids. The CDR3 protein is CAIRESNRVDEQYF. The DNA of the CDR3 is TGTGCCATCAGGGAGTCAAACAGGGTGGACGAGCAGTACTTC.

The genes are TRBV12-3 or TRBV12-4 and TRBJ2-3; 8 nucleotides match TRBD2. CDR3 length: 14 amino acids. The junction had 9 bases not matched to a gene; V was cut back by 5 bases and J by 8 bases. The CDR3 DNA is TGTGCCAGCAGTCACGGGGGGGCCGGAGGTACGCAGTATTTT. This sequence encodes CASSHGGAGGTQYF.

Comment on this clonotype: A much more abundant neighbour one base away suggests this may be a read error. The CDR3: CSVPGAANQETQYF. The CDR3 nucleotides read TGCAGTGTCCCCGGGGCAGCGAATCAAGAGACCCAGTACTTC. This chain joins TRBV20-1 and TRBJ2-5; either TRBD1 or TRBD2 may fit D (5 bases each). CDR1 is DFQATT and CDR2 is SNEGSKA in the germline V gene (reference sequence). Trimming took 7 bases from V and 2 from J, leaving 17 bases between them. The length of the CDR3 is 14 residues.

The rearrangement uses TRBV3-1 and TRBJ2-3; 8 bases are a match to TRBD1. The CDR3 length is 16 residues. V shed 2 bases, J shed 5 bases, and the junction held 9 bases outside the gene matches. The germline gives CDR1 LGHDT, CDR2 YNNKEL (reference sequence). Here the CDR3 DNA reads TGTGCCAGCAGCCAATCCGGGACAGGTACACGAGATACGCAGTATTTT. It is translated as CASSQSGTGTRDTQYF.

Remarks on this clonotype: One end of the junction does not line up with germline, which may come from a read error. V and J are TRBV25-1 and TRBJ2-2; 7 bases match TRBD1. This CDR3 has 15 amino acids. Germline CDR1 is MGHDK and CDR2 is SYGVNS. CDR3 coding DNA: TGTGCCAGCACCCCCAGGACAGGACGCCCCGGGGAACTGTTTTTT. It translates to CASTPRTGRPGELFF.

J is TRBJ1-5 and V is TRBV2; D gene unclear. V was clipped by 6 bases and J by 1 base, with 10 bases between them. The CDR3 loop spans 14 amino acids. Germline CDR1 reads SNHLY; CDR2 reads FYNNEI. CDR3 loop: CASSPRMSNQPQHF. CDR3 coding DNA: TGTGCCAGCAGCCCTCGGATGAGCAATCAGCCCCAGCATTTT.